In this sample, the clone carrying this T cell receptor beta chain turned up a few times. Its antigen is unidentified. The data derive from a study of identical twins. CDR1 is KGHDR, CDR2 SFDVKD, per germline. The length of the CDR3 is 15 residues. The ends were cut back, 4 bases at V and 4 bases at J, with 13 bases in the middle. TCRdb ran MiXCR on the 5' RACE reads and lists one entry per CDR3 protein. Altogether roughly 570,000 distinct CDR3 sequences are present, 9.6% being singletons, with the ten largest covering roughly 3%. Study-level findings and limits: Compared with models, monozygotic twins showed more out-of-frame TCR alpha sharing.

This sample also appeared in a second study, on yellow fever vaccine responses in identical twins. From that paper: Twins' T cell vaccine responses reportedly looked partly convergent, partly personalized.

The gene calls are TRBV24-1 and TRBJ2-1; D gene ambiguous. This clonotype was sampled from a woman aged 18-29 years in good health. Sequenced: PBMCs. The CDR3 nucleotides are TGTGCCACCAGTGACCCAGAACAGAAGTACAATGAGCAGTTCTTC. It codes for CATSDPEQKYNEQFF.